This T cell receptor beta chain was captured by sequencing in a study of HIV-infected patients and healthy controls (dated by TCRdb to the mid-2010s). Receptors were amplified or captured by 5' RACE. The instrument was an Illumina MiSeq. Starting from the raw public reads, TCRdb applied fastp trimming at Q25, assembled clones with MiXCR and retained in-frame beta chains. Duplicate CDR3 protein sequences are folded into a single record with the most common DNA and genes. In all, the sample holds around 18,000 distinct CDR3 sequences, and about 15% of those were seen once. Around 24% of the sample comes from the top ten. This clonotype was counted ten times or more. The specificity of this receptor is unknown. No base qualities exist here, and no much larger clone lies one base off it. The junction shows trimming of 5 bases on V and 4 bases on J, plus 6 bases between the germline ends. The CDR3 spans 11 residues, from the cysteine through the phenylalanine. The read is trimmed to its CDR3 DNA, 33 bases read in frame from base 1.

The TCR comes from a human donor in good health. Sequenced material: CD8+ T cells from blood. Here the chain combines TRBV12-3 or TRBV12-4 and TRBJ2-7, with the D gene call left open. The DNA sequence is given as TGTGCCAGCAGTCCAAGTTACGAGCAGTACTTC. This yields the protein CASSPSYEQYF.